Listed below are T cell receptor beta chains from one sample, sequenced in a study of response to subunit inactivated influenza vaccine. TCRdb reanalysed the RT-PCR reads using MiXCR and keeps one entry per CDR3 protein. The sample contains about 540,000 distinct CDR3 sequences, about 14% of which appear only once. The material was PBMCs from blood, obtained about 12 days after vaccination. These receptor sequences come from a man between 45 and 60 years old who received an inactivated influenza vaccine. Both conserved end residues are part of each CDR3. D genes are given only for firm matches. Rows may omit the clone size; those that give it use once, few, many or a size class.

>.|.|15|TRBJ2-1|TRBV5-1
TGCGCCAGCAGCTTGGGGTTTCGGGATAGCGATGAGCAGTTCTTC
CASSLGFRDSDEQFF
>many|.|11|TRBJ2-3|TRBV9
TGTGCCAGCAGCGTAGGAGATACGCAGTATTTT
CASSVGDTQYF
>few|TRBD1|15|TRBJ2-7|TRBV28
TGTGCCAGCAGTTTACCAGGGGGCGACTCCTACGAGCAGTACTTC
CASSLPGGDSYEQYF
>few|.|15|TRBJ2-2|TRBV10-3
TGTGCCATCAGTGAGCTGGACAGTGGTCCCGGGGAGCTGTTTTTT
CAISELDSGPGELFF
>.|.|17|TRBJ2-7|TRBV6-2/TRBV6-3
TGTGCCAGCAGCCAGGGCCGCGGGACATTGGGCGACTACGAGCAGTACTTC
CASSQGRGTLGDYEQYF
>many|.|16|TRBJ2-7|TRBV12-3/TRBV12-4
TGTGCCAGCAGTTTGAACAGGCTGGTGCCTACCTACGAGCAGTACTTC
CASSLNRLVPTYEQYF
>.|.|15|TRBJ1-5|TRBV2
TGTGCCAGCAGTGTCCCAGGACTTAGCAATCAGCCCCAGCATTTT
CASSVPGLSNQPQHF
>once|TRBD2|15|TRBJ2-7|TRBV9
TGTGCCAGCAGCTCCAGCATGGGAGCGGGAGACGAGCAGTACTTC
CASSSSMGAGDEQYF
>few|TRBD1|16|TRBJ1-6|TRBV6-5
TGTGCCAGCAGTTACTCGGGACAGGGGGTAGGATCACCCCTCCACTTT
CASSYSGQGVGSPLHF
>few|TRBD2|16|TRBJ2-2|TRBV20-1
TGCAGTGCTAGAGATGTGCTAGCGGGGAACACCGGGGAGCTGTTTTTT
CSARDVLAGNTGELFF
>.|.|13|TRBJ1-5|TRBV29-1
TGCAGCGTTGTTACAGTTAGCAATCAGCCCCAGCATTTT
CSVVTVSNQPQHF
>few|TRBD2|15|TRBJ2-7|TRBV9
TGTGCCAGCAGCATAACTAGCGGGAGCTCCTACGAGCAGTACTTC
CASSITSGSSYEQYF
>.|TRBD2|16|TRBJ2-1|TRBV15
TGTGCCACCAGCAGGCCCGAACTAGCGTCCTACAATGAGCAGTTCTTC
CATSRPELASYNEQFF
>.|TRBD2|15|TRBJ2-1|TRBV3-1
TGTGCCAGCAGCCAAGGGGGCGGGGGGTACAATGAGCAGTTCTTC
CASSQGGGGYNEQFF
>.|.|15|TRBJ2-1|TRBV9
TGTGCCAGCAGCGAATCAGGGCCCACCTACAATGAGCAGTTCTTC
CASSESGPTYNEQFF
>.|TRBD2|20|TRBJ2-2|TRBV24-1
TGTGCCACCAGTGGCCTTAAACTAGCGGGAGCCCCCGTGAACACCGGGGAGCTGTTTTTT
CATSGLKLAGAPVNTGELFF
>many|.|18|TRBJ1-5|TRBV12-3/TRBV12-4
TGTGCCAGCAGTTCCCCTCGGCCAAACCCGTATAGCAATCAGCCCCAGCATTTT
CASSSPRPNPYSNQPQHF
>.|TRBD1|13|TRBJ1-2|TRBV20-1
TGCAGTGCTAGAGCCAGGGGGAGAGGTGGCTACACCTTC
CSARARGRGGYTF
>.|.|14|TRBJ1-2|TRBV10-3
TGTGCCACCCGAAGGACAGCAAATTTAGATGGCTACACCTTC
CATRRTANLDGYTF
>.|.|16|TRBJ2-4|TRBV28
TGTGCCAGCAGTCAACCCGGTAGTAGCGAGAGAAACATTCAGTACTTC
CASSQPGSSERNIQYF
>.|.|13|TRBJ2-3|TRBV20-1
TGCAGTGCTACGGACTTTCGCACAGATACGCAGTATTTT
CSATDFRTDTQYF
>few|.|14|TRBJ2-4|TRBV15
TGTGCCACCAGCGCCCCCATAGCCAAAAACATTCAGTACTTC
CATSAPIAKNIQYF
>.|TRBD2|13|TRBJ2-3|TRBV3-1
TGTGCCAGCAGCCGTTCTAGCGGAGATACGCAGTATTTT
CASSRSSGDTQYF
>few|.|13|TRBJ2-2|TRBV20-1
TGCAGTGCTAGAGATGGGGGGCTCGGGGAGCTGTTTTTT
CSARDGGLGELFF
>many|.|14|TRBJ2-3|TRBV7-3
TGTGCCAGCAGCTTACTCCCAGGGCAAGATACGCAGTATTTT
CASSLLPGQDTQYF
>.|.|15|TRBJ2-1|TRBV4-3
TGCGCCAGCAGCGAAGGGGCCAGCTCCTACAATGAGCAGTTCTTC
CASSEGASSYNEQFF
>few|TRBD2|15|TRBJ2-5|TRBV7-2
TGTGCCAGCACCCTTAGCGGGGGGGCCTGGGAGACCCAGTACTTC
CASTLSGGAWETQYF
>few|TRBD2|13|TRBJ2-1|TRBV7-6
TGTGCCAGCAGCTCCCCAGCGGGAAATGAGCAGTTCTTC
CASSSPAGNEQFF
>.|TRBD2|17|TRBJ2-3|TRBV5-1
TGCGCCAGCAGCTTGGGACTAGCGGGGGGCAGCACAGATACGCAGTATTTT
CASSLGLAGGSTDTQYF
>few|.|17|TRBJ2-7|TRBV4-2
TGTGCCAGCAGCCAAGATTTTCAGGCAGCTCGAGCCTACGAGCAGTACTTC
CASSQDFQAARAYEQYF
>few|.|15|TRBJ1-1|TRBV7-9
TGTGCCAGCAGCTCGGCTAACAGGAGGAACACTGAAGCTTTCTTT
CASSSANRRNTEAFF
>.|.|13|TRBJ1-1|TRBV25-1
TGTGCCAGCAGTGCACAGGGAAACACTGAAGCTTTCTTT
CASSAQGNTEAFF
>many|TRBD2|13|TRBJ2-3|TRBV29-1
TGCAGCGTCCGGACTAGCGGGAAAGATACGCAGTATTTT
CSVRTSGKDTQYF
>.|.|15|TRBJ1-2|TRBV7-2
TGTGCCAGCAGCTCGGGGAACCAGTTGGCCTATGGCTACACCTTC
CASSSGNQLAYGYTF
>few|.|15|TRBJ1-6|TRBV5-1
TGCGCCAGCAGCTTGGATGTCTACAATAATTCACCCCTCCACTTT
CASSLDVYNNSPLHF
>.|.|13|TRBJ1-5|TRBV6-2/TRBV6-3
TGTGCCAGCAGTTACGAAGGGACCCGGGCCCAGCATTTT
CASSYEGTRAQHF
>.|.|16|TRBJ1-6|TRBV15
TGTGCCACCAGCAGAGAGGCGGCTCTCTATAATTCACCCCTCCACTTT
CATSREAALYNSPLHF
>few|.|13|TRBJ2-1|TRBV6-6
TGTGCCAGCAGCCCCGGACTATTCAATGAGCAGTTCTTC
CASSPGLFNEQFF
>few|.|14|TRBJ1-5|TRBV9
TGTGCCAGCAGCGGGGGGGGCCCAAATCAGCCCCAGCATTTT
CASSGGGPNQPQHF
>few|.|17|TRBJ2-2|TRBV4-3
TGCGCCAGCAGCCCGTGGGGTGGACTAACCAACACCGGGGAGCTGTTTTTT
CASSPWGGLTNTGELFF
>.|.|16|TRBJ2-5|TRBV11-2
TGTGCCAGCAGCAACAAGGGACGGAGACTTCAAGAGACCCAGTACTTC
CASSNKGRRLQETQYF
>.|.|14|TRBJ1-2|TRBV12-3/TRBV12-4
TGTGCCAGCAGCCTACAGGCTCTCCTGAATGGCTACACCTTC
CASSLQALLNGYTF
>few|TRBD2|17|TRBJ2-5|TRBV24-1
TGTGCCACCAGTGGGGGAACGGTAGCGGGATTTTTGGAGACCCAGTACTTC
CATSGGTVAGFLETQYF
>.|.|14|TRBJ2-7|TRBV27
TGTGCCAGCAGCCCGGGATCCGTCACCTACGAGCAGTACTTC
CASSPGSVTYEQYF
>.|.|14|TRBJ1-3|TRBV5-6
TGTGCCAGCAGCTTGGAGGGTTTTGGAAACACCATATATTTT
CASSLEGFGNTIYF
>.|TRBD2|15|TRBJ2-5|TRBV7-2
TGTGCCAGCAGCTTACTCGCGGGAGTTGAAGAGACCCAGTACTTC
CASSLLAGVEETQYF
>few|.|14|TRBJ2-7|TRBV6-5
TGTGCCAGCAGTTACACAAACACAGAGTACGAGCAGTACTTC
CASSYTNTEYEQYF
>.|.|17|TRBJ2-3|TRBV7-6
TGTGCCAGCAGCAGAGGGCGGGAAGGGGCTAGGGCAGATACGCAGTATTTT
CASSRGREGARADTQYF
>.|.|15|TRBJ2-6|TRBV7-9
TGTGCCAGCAGCTTGGCTGTCTCTGGGGCCAACGTCCTGACTTTC
CASSLAVSGANVLTF
>.|.|17|TRBJ2-5|TRBV6-1
TGTGCCAGCAGTGTCGTTTTAGGCGGGGTATCCGAAGTGGACCAGTACTTC
CASSVVLGGVSEVDQYF
>few|TRBD1|16|TRBJ2-5|TRBV7-2
TGTGCCAGCAGCATTTCGGGGACAGGGGGCGCGGAGACCCAGTACTTC
CASSISGTGGAETQYF
>many|.|14|TRBJ1-2|TRBV6-2/TRBV6-3
TGTGCCAGCAGTTCGACCGGGGCCCTAGGGGGCTACACCTTC
CASSSTGALGGYTF
>.|.|14|TRBJ1-5|TRBV27
TGTGCCAGCAGTTTATCCCGGGGTGACCAGCCCCAGCATTTT
CASSLSRGDQPQHF
>.|.|12|TRBJ1-6|TRBV5-1
TGCGCCAGCAGCGCAGGGTCATCACCCCTCCACTTT
CASSAGSSPLHF
>many|.|16|TRBJ2-6|TRBV6-1
TGTGCCAGCACCAAGGGACGGTACTCTGGGGCCAACGTCCTGACTTTC
CASTKGRYSGANVLTF
>many|TRBD1|14|TRBJ1-1|TRBV12-3/TRBV12-4
TGTGCCAGCACTGGACAGGGAATTTCCACTGAAGCTTTCTTT
CASTGQGISTEAFF